This TCR beta chain was observed in a study of regulatory dendritic cells for organ transplantation. TCRdb's table, derived via immunoSEQ multiplex PCR, lists solely in-frame clones and lacks some. The sample holds 35,000 to 40,000 clones, 85% to 95% seen once. Overall study findings and caveats: Memory CD8+ T cells were the most oligoclonal; naive cells were highly diverse.

The trim removed 5 bases at V and 0 bases at J, leaving 5 bases unmatched. CDR1 and CDR2 from the germline V gene are SGHVS and FNYEAQ. CDR3 length: 15 residues. For this clone: The antigen remains unidentified.

CD4+ or CD8+ T cells were sorted as naive CD45RA+ or memory CD45RO+. The TCR was taken from a human donor in good health. This chain links TRBV7-6 with TRBJ2-7; 9 nucleotides line up with TRBD1. The sample taken for sequencing was naive CD8+ T cells from blood. Subset noted: CD45RA+ naive T cells. In DNA, the CDR3 is TGTGCCAGCAGCGGTGGGACAGGGTCCTCCTACGAGCAGTACTTC. Protein sequence: CASSGGTGSSYEQYF. The entire variable domain, with the rest obtained from reference TRBV7-6 and TRBJ2-7, is as follows: GAGVSQSPRYKVTKRGQDVALRCDPISGHVSLYWYRQALGQGPEFLTYFNYEAQQDKSGLPNDRFSAERPEGSISTLTIQRTEQRDSAMYRCASSGGTGSSYEQYFGPGTRLTVT.